The 30 T cell receptor beta chains in this list originate from one sample, sequenced in a study of regulatory T cells in long-lasting Graves disease. Construction of the TCR beta libraries employed iRepertoire HTBI primers in conjunction with Arm-PCR of CDR3 regions. TCRdb re-derived calls from the multiplex PCR reads in MiXCR, one entry per CDR3 protein. This sample carries about 470,000 distinct CDR3 sequences, roughly 16% of them seen once, and the ten largest clones take roughly an eighth. Specified time point: newly diagnosed GD, antithyroid drugs for less than 3 months. PBMC-derived RNA was used for the TCR library. This same sample was also part of a study on T cells in Graves' hyperthyroidism and ophthalmopathy.

Sequenced here: peripheral blood mononuclear cells (PBMCs), sampled at new diagnosis, from a patient treated with antithyroid drugs. The receptors derive from a man aged 35 to 55 with Graves disease.

This clonotype came up many times. The chain carries TRBV28 and TRBJ1-1, with TRBD1 matching over 7 bases. Looked up from germline, CDR1 is MDHEN and CDR2 is SYDVKM. CDR3 length equals 12 residues. V gave up 5 bases and J gave up 9 bases; unmatched junction bases: 6. The CDR3 loop reads CASSLRDRQAFF. The CDR3 bases are TGTGCCAGCAGTCTCCGGGACAGACAAGCTTTCTTT.

The chain carries TRBV20-1 and TRBJ2-1; TRBD2 matches 7 bases. CDR1 and CDR2 (germline): DFQATT, SNEGSKA (reference sequence). Unmatched junction bases numbered 2, after V lost 3 bases and J lost 0 bases. There are 14 residues in the CDR3. CDR3 amino acids: CSARAGVSYNEQFF. The CDR3 DNA sequence: TGCAGTGCTAGGGCGGGAGTCTCCTACAATGAGCAGTTCTTC.

This clonotype was observed a handful of times. The V call is TRBV5-1, the J call TRBJ1-1, with no clear D. The V end was cut by 4 bases, the J end by 0 bases, with 16 bases between. The CDR3 covers 16 residues. Germline CDR1 and CDR2: SGHRS and YFSETQ. The CDR3 DNA reads as TGCGCCAGCAGCACTGGACTGTCACCCCTGAACACTGAAGCTTTCTTT. It encodes CASSTGLSPLNTEAFF.

This clonotype was detected many times. The rearrangement uses TRBV24-1 and TRBJ2-1, with 8 bases aligning to TRBD2. V was clipped by 3 bases and J by 9 bases; unmatched bases: 9. CDR3 length equals 15 residues. The germline gives CDR1 KGHDR, CDR2 SFDVKD. The CDR3 DNA reads as TGTGCCACCAGTGATCGAAGCGGGAGCTTCAGTGAGCAGTTCTTC. This encodes CATSDRSGSFSEQFF.

This clonotype was seen more than once but under ten times. The V call is TRBV30, the J call TRBJ1-1; the D is unclear. Germline V lookup: CDR1 GTSNPN, CDR2 SVGIG (reference sequence). The germline V and J ends were trimmed by 3 bases and 3 bases, with 11 bases remaining between them. This CDR3 is built from 13 residues. CDR3 sequence reads: CAWRYRADTEAFF. The CDR3 bases are TGTGCCTGGAGGTATAGGGCGGACACTGAAGCTTTCTTT.

Worth noting for this clonotype: The junction differs from germline at one of its ends, possibly a read error. The V gene is TRBV4-1, the J gene TRBJ2-7; D gene uncertain. Germline V gene lookup returns CDR1 MGHRA and CDR2 YSYEKL. This CDR3 has 13 amino acids. CDR3 bases: TGTGCCAGCAGCCAATCAGAGTACTACGAGCAGTACTTC. Its translation is CASSQSEYYEQYF.

This clonotype was seen a handful of times. The V gene is TRBV6-1, the J gene TRBJ2-2, with a weak D call TRBD2 (5 bases). CDR1 is MNHNS and CDR2 is SASEGT in the germline V gene. The CDR3 has 14 residues. Trimming left V 7 bases short and J 1 base short, with 10 bases between. The CDR3 reads CASTYRGNTGELFF. The CDR3 nucleotides are TGTGCCAGCACCTACCGGGGGAACACCGGGGAGCTGTTTTTT.

This clonotype has at least ten counts. The rearrangement uses TRBV20-1 and TRBJ2-7; 8 bases are a match to TRBD2. CDR3 length: 14 amino acids. Germline V gene data show CDR1 as DFQATT and CDR2 as SNEGSKA (reference sequence). V was pared by 6 bases and J by 2 bases, with 9 bases of the junction left unmatched. The CDR3 region is CSASTGTSTYEQYF. The CDR3 region has the DNA TGCAGTGCGTCTACCGGGACTAGTACCTACGAGCAGTACTTC.

The sample holds many counts of this clonotype. The rearrangement uses TRBV5-1 and TRBJ2-7; D gene ambiguous. Trimming removed 1 base at V and 3 bases at J, with 8 bases between. The germline V gene has CDR1 SGHRS and CDR2 YFSETQ. The CDR3 is 13 residues long. The CDR3 spells CASSLMPNYEQYF. The CDR3, as DNA: TGCGCCAGCAGCTTGATGCCGAACTACGAGCAGTACTTC.

The chain joins TRBV28 to TRBJ2-1, with a tentative D call TRBD2 (5 bases). Germline-derived CDR1 and CDR2 are MDHEN and SYDVKM. V was clipped by 2 bases and J by 6 bases, with 14 bases between them. This CDR3 comprises 15 residues. In nucleotides, the CDR3 is TGTGCCAGCAGTTTACCCCCACTAGATATCAATGAGCAGTTCTTC. This gives the protein CASSLPPLDINEQFF.

This clonotype was seen repeatedly, ten times or more. V and J are TRBV11-2 and TRBJ2-3; 7 nucleotides agree with TRBD1. The germline V gene encodes CDR1 SGHAT and CDR2 FQNNGV. This CDR3 is 17 amino acids long. The J segment lost 2 bases and the V segment lost 1 base, leaving 9 bases of the junction unmatched. The CDR3 spells CASSLGSRGRVTDTQYF. The DNA for the CDR3 is TGTGCCAGCAGCTTAGGATCGAGGGGGCGGGTCACAGATACGCAGTATTTT.

The sample holds many counts of this clonotype. The chain joins TRBV5-1 to TRBJ2-2; 10 bases line up with TRBD1. The CDR3 has 17 amino acids. J lost 4 bases, V lost 7 bases, and 13 bases had no gene match. Germline values: CDR1 SGHRS, CDR2 YFSETQ. The CDR3 region has the DNA TGCGCCAGCTCGCCAAGGGGACAGGGGAGCATCACCGGGGAGCTGTTTTTT. Its protein product is CASSPRGQGSITGELFF.

This clonotype appeared many times. The rearrangement uses TRBV5-1 and TRBJ2-7, with D hard to call. The CDR3 loop spans 14 amino acids. The germline V and J ends were trimmed by 4 bases and 3 bases, with 14 bases remaining between them. The germline V gene encodes CDR1 SGHRS and CDR2 YFSETQ. CDR3 protein: CASSPTGLNYEQYF. DNA of the CDR3: TGCGCCAGCAGCCCAACCGGGCTTAACTACGAGCAGTACTTC.

This clonotype has a count of ten or more. The CDR3 loop is CASSNQQFMNTEAFF. Here the CDR3 DNA reads TGTGCCAGCAGTAACCAACAGTTCATGAACACTGAAGCTTTCTTT. This sequence joins TRBV28 and TRBJ1-1; D is undetermined. The CDR3 is made up of 15 amino acids. Germline loops: CDR1 MDHEN, CDR2 SYDVKM. V lost 5 bases and J 0 bases, leaving 13 bases between the germline ends.

Many counts were recorded for this clonotype. V gene TRBV28 combines with J gene TRBJ2-7, with 7 positions matching TRBD2. J was trimmed by 4 bases and V by 4 bases; bases with no gene match: 10. Per germline, CDR1 MDHEN and CDR2 SYDVKM. The CDR3 is 15 residues long. CDR3 DNA sequence: TGTGCCAGCAGTTCCTCGGGACTAATTAGGTACGAGCAGTACTTC. It is translated as CASSSSGLIRYEQYF.

This clonotype was found many times. The V and J genes are TRBV18 and TRBJ2-2, with 9 positions matching TRBD2. V lost 3 bases to trimming and J lost 2 bases; unmatched junction nucleotides: 4. Germline CDR1 KGHSH, CDR2 LQKENI. The CDR3 has 16 amino acids. DNA for the CDR3: TGTGCCAGCTCACCTGTAGCGGGGGACAACACCGGGGAGCTGTTTTTT. This translates into CASSPVAGDNTGELFF.

This clonotype was seen at least ten times. Germline and junction disagree at one end, which may indicate a read error. The chain recombines TRBV7-2 with TRBJ2-1; 7 nucleotides line up with TRBD1. The CDR3 contains 12 residues. Germline loops: CDR1 SGHTA, CDR2 FQGNSA. Here the CDR3 reads CASTNHPGTAYF. Here the CDR3 DNA reads TGTGCCAGCACCAACCACCCCGGGACAGCTTATTTC.

V is TRBV10-3 and J is TRBJ2-5, with 9 nucleotides matching TRBD1. The germline CDR1 and CDR2 sequences are ENHRY and SYGVKD. Trimming removed 10 bases from V and 6 bases from J; junction bases left unmatched: 12. The CDR3 extends over 14 amino acids. CDR3: CATRSDRGEKTQYF. CDR3 bases: TGTGCCACCCGTTCCGACAGGGGGGAAAAGACCCAGTACTTC.

The chain combines TRBV9 with TRBJ2-2; possible D gene TRBD2, 7 bases. The length of the CDR3 is 13 residues. Trimming stripped 8 bases from V and 7 bases from J, with 15 bases between. The germline CDR1 and CDR2 sequences are SGDLS and YYNGEE. This CDR3 reads CASGGGGNGELFF. The CDR3, as DNA: TGTGCCAGTGGGGGAGGGGGGAACGGGGAGCTGTTTTTT.

This clonotype was counted ten times or more. The chain joins TRBV2 to TRBJ1-6; a weak D match, TRBD1 (6 bases). Germline V lookup: CDR1 SNHLY, CDR2 FYNNEI. Trimming removed 10 bases from V and 5 bases from J, with 12 bases in between. The CDR3 consists of 13 residues. CDR3 in amino acids: CANNRADNSPLHF. CDR3 nucleotide sequence: TGTGCCAACAACAGGGCGGATAATTCACCCCTCCACTTT.

The chain links TRBV29-1 to TRBJ2-1; 7 bases fit TRBD1. The CDR3 sequence is 10 residues long. The germline V gene encodes CDR1 SQVTM and CDR2 ANQGSEA. J lost 11 bases, V lost 7 bases, and 5 bases had no gene match. The CDR3 loop reads CSAVGQQQFF. CDR3 bases: TGCAGCGCCGTGGGACAGCAGCAGTTCTTC.

This clonotype was seen ten or more times. The chain recombines TRBV27 with TRBJ1-5, with 7 bases matching TRBD1. With 8 bases clipped from V and 3 bases from J, the junction kept 7 bases outside the gene matches. The CDR3 loop spans 14 amino acids. The germline V gene encodes CDR1 MNHEY and CDR2 SMNVEV (reference sequence). The CDR3 here is CASGSTGYNQPQHF. The CDR3 bases are TGTGCCAGCGGATCGACAGGGTACAATCAGCCCCAGCATTTT.

This clonotype was picked up a small number of times. The chain is built from TRBV6-5 and TRBJ2-1; 9 nucleotides match TRBD2. CDR1 is MNHEY, CDR2 SVGAGI, per germline. Trimming cost V 2 bases and J 5 bases; bases outside gene matches: 10. The CDR3 has 17 residues. Here the CDR3 reads CASSYPVAGAPDNEQFF. The CDR3 region has the DNA TGTGCCAGCAGTTACCCTGTAGCGGGAGCCCCGGACAATGAGCAGTTCTTC.

This clonotype was seen a handful of times. The chain uses TRBV6-5 and TRBJ1-5, with no clear D. V lost 4 bases and J 3 bases, leaving 16 bases between the germline ends. Per the germline V gene, CDR1 is MNHEY and CDR2 is SVGAGI. This CDR3 comprises 16 residues. CDR3 DNA: TGTGCCAGCAGTTCTGACAACCGGGCCTTCAATCAGCCCCAGCATTTT. Translated: CASSSDNRAFNQPQHF.

This clonotype was counted many times. The rearrangement uses TRBV28 and TRBJ2-2; no definite D call. This CDR3 has 15 amino acids. Germline V CDR1 and CDR2: MDHEN, SYDVKM. Trimming shortened V by 2 bases and J by 5 bases, and 12 bases separated the two germline ends. CDR3 in amino acids: CASSLGPLKTGELFF. The DNA of the CDR3 is TGTGCCAGCAGTTTAGGGCCTTTAAAGACCGGGGAGCTGTTTTTT.

There are many counts of this clonotype. The chain joins TRBV12-3 or TRBV12-4 to TRBJ2-7, with 8 bases fitting TRBD1. This CDR3 has 14 residues. V gave up 8 bases and J gave up 2 bases; unmatched junction bases: 8. CDR3 nucleotides: TGTGCCAGCGGGTCCGGGACAGGACCCTACGAGCAGTACTTC. Translated: CASGSGTGPYEQYF.

Many counts were recorded for this clonotype. This chain connects TRBV3-1 to TRBJ2-5; D uncertain. The ends were cut back, 2 bases at V and 5 bases at J, with 15 bases in the middle. The CDR3 covers 15 residues. Germline-derived CDR1 and CDR2 are LGHDT and YNNKEL (reference sequence). In nucleotides, the CDR3 is TGTGCCAGCAGCCAACTCGACGGCCTTAGGGAGACCCAGTACTTC. Translated, it gives CASSQLDGLRETQYF.

This chain connects TRBV13 to TRBJ2-3; 10 positions agree with TRBD2. The V gene's germline CDR1 is PRHDT and CDR2 FYEKMQ (reference sequence). This CDR3 is 14 amino acids long. V dropped 5 bases and J dropped 7; count of bases not matched to a gene: 6. DNA of the CDR3: TGTGCCAGCAGCGTCGGGACTAGCGCGAATACGCAGTATTTT. Amino acids: CASSVGTSANTQYF.

This clonotype appeared a few times. This rearrangement joins TRBV29-1 to TRBJ2-3; D gene ambiguous. V dropped 6 bases and J dropped 1 base, with 14 bases sitting between them. Germline-derived CDR1 and CDR2 are SQVTM and ANQGSEA. The CDR3 length is 14 residues. This CDR3 reads CSVVDAPGTDTQYF. In DNA form, the CDR3 reads TGCAGCGTCGTAGATGCACCGGGCACAGATACGCAGTATTTT.

Note on this clonotype: A much bigger clone sits one base away, suggesting this may be a read error. This chain links TRBV12-3 or TRBV12-4 with TRBJ2-4, with a possible D match to TRBD1 (7 bases). The CDR3 spans 15 residues. The V and J ends lost 6 bases and 4 bases respectively, with 16 bases between them. The CDR3 DNA sequence: TGTGCCAGCAGCGCCGGGGGACAGCCGAAAAACATTCAGTACTTC. The encoded protein is CASSAGGQPKNIQYF.